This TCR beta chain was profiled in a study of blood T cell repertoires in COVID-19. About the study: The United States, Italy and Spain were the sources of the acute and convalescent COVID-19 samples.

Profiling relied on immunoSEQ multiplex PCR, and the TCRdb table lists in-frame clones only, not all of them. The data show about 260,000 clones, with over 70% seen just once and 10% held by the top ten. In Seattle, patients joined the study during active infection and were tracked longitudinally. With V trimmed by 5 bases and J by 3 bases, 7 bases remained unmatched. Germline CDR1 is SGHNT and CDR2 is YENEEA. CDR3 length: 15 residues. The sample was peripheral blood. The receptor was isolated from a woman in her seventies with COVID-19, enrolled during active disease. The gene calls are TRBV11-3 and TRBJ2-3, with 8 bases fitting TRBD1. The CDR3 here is CASSPRQGWTDTQYF. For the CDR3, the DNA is TGTGCCAGCAGCCCAAGACAGGGGTGGACAGATACGCAGTATTTT.